These T cell receptor beta chains were read from a single sample in a study of early stage breast cancer tumors. TCRdb's copy holds only in-frame clones and misses some; the assay was immunoSEQ multiplex PCR. The repertoire holds around 40,000 clones, with around 72% as singletons. Material: blood. The receptors shown here come from a person aged 50-59 years with breast cancer. Both conserved end residues are part of each CDR3. Each record gives: D gene, clone size, J gene, V gene, CDR3 DNA, CDR3 protein. A D gene is named only where the DNA matches it firmly. Clone size appears in some rows only: once, few, many, or a class for an expanded clone.

TRBD2 NA TRBJ2-3 TRBV6-6 TGTGCCAGCATCCGACTAGCGGGGGGTATAGATACGCAGTATTTT CASIRLAGGIDTQYF
TRBD1 NA TRBJ2-7 TRBV7-8 TGTGCCAGCAGCCCCCGCCAGGGGGCGATAGACTACGAGCAGTACTTC CASSPRQGAIDYEQYF
TRBD1 NA TRBJ2-5 TRBV5-1 TGCGCCAGCAGCCAGGGGGAACCTCAAGAGACCCAGTACTTC CASSQGEPQETQYF
TRBD2 NA TRBJ2-3 TRBV7-9 TGTGCCAGCAGCTCGAGCGGGAGGGGCACAGATACGCAGTATTTT CASSSSGRGTDTQYF
TRBD1 NA TRBJ2-5 TRBV27 TGTGCCAGCAACCGAGGACAGGAAGGCGTTTTGGAGACCCAGTACTTC CASNRGQEGVLETQYF
NA NA TRBJ2-7 TRBV18 TGTGCCAGCTCACCCGGGGGGCGCTACGAGCAGTACTTC CASSPGGRYEQYF
NA NA TRBJ1-1 TRBV29-1 TGCAGCGTTGAAACAGGCACTGAAGCTTTCTTT CSVETGTEAFF
NA once TRBJ2-3 TRBV2 TGTGCCAGCAGCGGGGGGCTTAGCACAGATACGCAGTATTTT CASSGGLSTDTQYF
NA NA TRBJ1-2 TRBV9 TGTGCCAGCAGCGTAGCTAAGAACTATGGCTACACCTTC CASSVAKNYGYTF
NA NA TRBJ2-7 TRBV20-1 TGCAGTGCTAGTCAACTAAACGAGCAGTACTTC CSASQLNEQYF
NA once TRBJ2-7 TRBV2 TGTGCCAGCAGTTTGGACATCCCCGAGCAGTACTTC CASSLDIPEQYF
TRBD1 NA TRBJ2-5 TRBV6-1 TGTGCCAGCAGTGAAGGGACAGGGCTGGAGACCCAGTACTTC CASSEGTGLETQYF
NA NA TRBJ1-2 TRBV18 TGTGCCAGCTCAGGCGACAGTACTCTAACTAACTATGGCTACACCTTC CASSGDSTLTNYGYTF
TRBD1 few TRBJ1-2 TRBV6-6 TGTGCCAGCAGTCAGGACAGGGTCTATGGCTACACCTTC CASSQDRVYGYTF
TRBD1 NA TRBJ1-1 TRBV11-3 TGTGCCAGCAGCTTCCAAGGGACAGGGGACTACGGTTTAGCTTTCTTT CASSFQGTGDYGLAFF
NA NA TRBJ2-5 TRBV11-1 TGTGCCAGCACCACGAAGGGGGAGACCCAGTACTTC CASTTKGETQYF
TRBD2 NA TRBJ2-1 TRBV4-1 TGCGCCAGCAGCCAAGCGACTAGCGGGAGGAATGAGCAGTTCTTC CASSQATSGRNEQFF
NA NA TRBJ1-2 TRBV28 TGTGCCAGCAGTTTACAGGAATATGGCTACACCTTC CASSLQEYGYTF
TRBD2 NA TRBJ2-7 TRBV10-3 TGTGCCATCAGTGAGAGCGGGAGCTCCTACGAGCAGTACTTC CAISESGSSYEQYF
TRBD1 once TRBJ2-1 TRBV7-6 TGTGCCAGCAGCAAACAGGGGGTAGAACACAATGAGCAGTTCTTC CASSKQGVEHNEQFF
NA NA TRBJ2-7 TRBV5-6 TGTGCCAGCAGCTTGGAGGAGGGCTACGAGCAGTACTTC CASSLEEGYEQYF
NA NA TRBJ2-2 TRBV27 TGTGCCAGCAGTTTTAGGCTAGAAACCGGGGAGCTGTTTTTT CASSFRLETGELFF
NA few TRBJ2-7 TRBV2 TGTGCCAGCAATTTACAGACCGCTCACGAGCAGTACTTC CASNLQTAHEQYF
TRBD1 NA TRBJ2-5 TRBV6-6 TGTGCCAGCAGTTTTAGGACAGGGGAAGAGACCCAGTACTTC CASSFRTGEETQYF
NA NA TRBJ1-1 TRBV11-3 TGTGCCAGCAGCCGGTTCCGGAACACTGAAGCTTTCTTT CASSRFRNTEAFF
NA NA TRBJ1-4 TRBV7-2 TGTGCCAGCAGTAGGGGGGGGGCAACTAATGAAAAACTGTTTTTT CASSRGGATNEKLFF
TRBD2 once TRBJ2-3 TRBV19 TGTGCCATCGGACCGACTAGCGGGGCAGATACGCAGTATTTT CAIGPTSGADTQYF
TRBD1 NA TRBJ2-2 TRBV7-9 TGTGCTCCTCGCCCAGGGGCGGCAGGGGGCACCGGGGAGCTGTTTTTT CAPRPGAAGGTGELFF
NA NA TRBJ2-7 TRBV9 TGTGCCAGCAGCGTAGGTACAGGGAGCTCCTACGAGCAGTACTTC CASSVGTGSSYEQYF
NA NA TRBJ2-5 TRBV1 TGCACCAGCAGCCCGTACCTAGCGGAGACTAGCGGGGAAATACAAGAGACCCAGTACTTC CTSSPYLAETSGEIQETQYF
TRBD1 NA TRBJ2-2 TRBV11-2 TGTGCCAGCAGGCACTCAGGGGGCGATACCGGGGAGCTGTTTTTT CASRHSGGDTGELFF
NA NA TRBJ1-5 TRBV7-8 TGTGCCAGCAGCTTAGCCAGGGTGAATCAGCCCCAGCATTTT CASSLARVNQPQHF
NA once TRBJ1-2 TRBV30 TGTGCCTGGAGTCGGGGGGCCTACTATGGCTACACCTTC CAWSRGAYYGYTF
TRBD2 NA TRBJ2-3 TRBV7-9 TGTGCCAGCAGCAGACTAGCGGAGCCCACAGATACGCAGTATTTT CASSRLAEPTDTQYF
NA NA TRBJ1-1 TRBV5-5 TGTGCCAGCAGCTCGTTACAGGTTTCAAACACTGAAGCTTTCTTT CASSSLQVSNTEAFF
TRBD1 few TRBJ1-2 TRBV30 TGTGCCTGGACAGGGGGAGGTAACTATGGCTACACCTTC CAWTGGGNYGYTF
NA many TRBJ2-7 TRBV21-1 TGTGCCAGCAGCAAAGATTTGGGAGGCCCCTCCTACGAGCAGTACTTC CASSKDLGGPSYEQYF
NA NA TRBJ2-2 TRBV5-6 TGTGCCAGCAGCTTAGACACCGACACCGGGGAGCTGTTTTTT CASSLDTDTGELFF
NA NA TRBJ2-3 TRBV6-4 TGTGCCAGCAGTGACTCGGCTAGAGATACGCAGTATTTT CASSDSARDTQYF
NA NA TRBJ2-2 TRBV7-6 TGTGCCAGCAGCCTACAGGAGAACACCGGGGAGCTGTTTTTT CASSLQENTGELFF
NA NA TRBJ1-2 TRBV19 TGTGCCAGTAGGGGGGGGGCCAACTATGGCTACACCTTC CASRGGANYGYTF
NA NA TRBJ2-4 TRBV7-8 TGTGCCAGCAGCTACGACAGGGCCAAAAACATTCAGTACTTC CASSYDRAKNIQYF
TRBD2 NA TRBJ2-1 TRBV5-4 TGTGCCAGCAGCTCCCCTAGCGGGAGAGACAATGAGCAGTTCTTC CASSSPSGRDNEQFF
TRBD2 NA TRBJ2-2 TRBV19 TGTGCCAGTAGGACTAGCGGTTTCACCGGGGAGCTGTTTTTT CASRTSGFTGELFF
NA NA TRBJ1-1 TRBV19 TGTGCCAGTAGTGATCAGTGGAACACTGAAGCTTTCTTT CASSDQWNTEAFF
TRBD2 NA TRBJ2-3 TRBV4-3 TGCGCCAGCAGCCAAGATCAACTAGCGGGGGTAAACACAGATACGCAGTATTTT CASSQDQLAGVNTDTQYF
TRBD2 NA TRBJ2-7 TRBV11-3 TGTGCCAGCAGCTTACTAGCGGGAGATATCGAGCAGTACTTC CASSLLAGDIEQYF
TRBD1 NA TRBJ1-1 TRBV12-5 TGTGCTAGTGGTTTGATACGGACAGGGAGCACTGAAGCTTTCTTT CASGLIRTGSTEAFF
NA NA TRBJ2-7 TRBV6-1 TGTGCCAGCATAGGAATAGACATCTACTCCTACGAGCAGTACTTC CASIGIDIYSYEQYF
NA NA TRBJ2-5 TRBV11-2 TGTGCCAGCAGCCCTGGGGGAGGAGAGACCCAGTACTTC CASSPGGGETQYF
NA NA TRBJ2-1 TRBV18 TGTGCCAGCTCCCCAACTTTAACCGGGACTGGGATCGGTTCCTACAATGAGCAGTTCTTC CASSPTLTGTGIGSYNEQFF
TRBD1 NA TRBJ2-7 TRBV6-1 TGTGCCAGCAAACCGGGACAGGGGACCTACGAGCAGTACTTC CASKPGQGTYEQYF